Below are 5 T cell receptor beta chains sequenced from a single sample in a study of graft-versus-host responses after intestinal transplantation. Antigens for these TCRs are unknown. This table comes from immunoSEQ multiplex PCR, and its TCRdb copy is limited to in-frame clones, with some not included. The repertoire includes fewer than 150,000 clones, roughly 92% of them detected once, and over 0.15% sits in the top ten. The input for sequencing was unstimulated CD4+ T cells sorted from spleen or lymph node cells, taken before intestinal transplant. The receptors were sampled from a human donor who received an intestinal transplant.

The chain joins TRBV9 to TRBJ2-7, with no clear D. The V and J ends lost 3 bases and 2 bases respectively, with 12 bases between them. The V gene's germline CDR1 is SGDLS and CDR2 YYNGEE. The CDR3 has 14 residues. The CDR3 coding sequence is TGTGCCAGCAGCGGGGATCAGGTTCCCTACGAGCAGTACTTC. This gives the protein CASSGDQVPYEQYF. The full variable domain, completed using reference TRBV9 and TRBJ2-7, is DSGVTQTPKHLITATGQRVTLRCSPRSGDLSVYWYQQSLDQGLQFLIQYYNGEERAKGNILERFSAQQFPDLHSELNLSSLELGDSALYFCASSGDQVPYEQYFGPGTRLTVT.

The chain employs TRBV6-1 and TRBJ2-3; unclear D gene. The V gene lost 7 bases and the J gene lost 1 base, with 12 bases spanning the gap. Germline loops: CDR1 MNHNS, CDR2 SASEGT. The CDR3 loop spans 14 amino acids. CDR3 in amino acids: CASTTNTGTDTQYF. In DNA form, the CDR3 reads TGTGCCAGCACTACGAACACTGGCACAGATACGCAGTATTTT.

CDR3: CASSYSGRTDTQYF. CDR3 in DNA: TGTGCCAGCAGTTACAGCGGACGCACAGATACGCAGTATTTT. V usage is TRBV6-5 and J usage is TRBJ2-3; perhaps TRBD2 as D (5 bases). This CDR3 has 14 residues. Per the germline V gene, CDR1 is MNHEY and CDR2 is SVGAGI. V was cut by 2 bases and J by 1 base, with 7 bases left in between.

V is TRBV6-5 and J is TRBJ2-1; 7 bases are a match to TRBD1. This CDR3 has 12 residues. J was trimmed by 5 bases and V by 11 bases; bases with no gene match: 6. CDR1 is MNHEY, CDR2 SVGAGI, per germline. CDR3 DNA: TGTGCCTCACAGGGGATCAACAATGAGCAGTTCTTC. It yields the protein CASQGINNEQFF.

The chain recombines TRBV21-1 with TRBJ1-1; the D call of TRBD1 is as the table states it, not checked on the DNA. TRBV21-1 is a pseudogene segment. The CDR3 is 15 amino acids. CDR3 DNA sequence: TGTGCCAGCAGCCTCCCCGAGACATCGAACACTGAAGCTTTCTTT. The encoded protein is CASSLPETSNTEAFF.